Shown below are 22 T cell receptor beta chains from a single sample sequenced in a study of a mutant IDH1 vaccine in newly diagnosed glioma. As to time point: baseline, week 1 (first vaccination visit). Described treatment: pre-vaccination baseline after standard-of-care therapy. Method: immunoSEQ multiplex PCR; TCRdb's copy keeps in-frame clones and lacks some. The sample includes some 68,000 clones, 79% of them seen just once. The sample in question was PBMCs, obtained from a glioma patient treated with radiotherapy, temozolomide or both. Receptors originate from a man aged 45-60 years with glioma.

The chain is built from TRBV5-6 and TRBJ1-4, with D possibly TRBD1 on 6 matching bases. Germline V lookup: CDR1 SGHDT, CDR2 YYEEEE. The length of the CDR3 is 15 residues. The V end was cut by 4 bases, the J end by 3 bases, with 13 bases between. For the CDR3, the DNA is TGTGCCAGCAGCAGGAGGGGGGGTCCTAATGAAAAACTGTTTTTT. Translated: CASSRRGGPNEKLFF.

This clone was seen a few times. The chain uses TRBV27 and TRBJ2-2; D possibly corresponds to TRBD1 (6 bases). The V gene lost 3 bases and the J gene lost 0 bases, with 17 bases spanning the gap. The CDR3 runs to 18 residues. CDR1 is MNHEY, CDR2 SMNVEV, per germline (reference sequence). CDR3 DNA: TGTGCCAGCAGTTTCCATTTACCGGGACAACCGAACACCGGGGAGCTGTTTTTT. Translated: CASSFHLPGQPNTGELFF.

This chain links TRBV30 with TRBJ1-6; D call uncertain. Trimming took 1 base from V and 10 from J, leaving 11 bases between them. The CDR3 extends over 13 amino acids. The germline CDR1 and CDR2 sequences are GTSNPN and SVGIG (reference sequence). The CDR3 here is CAWSAFTQSPLHF. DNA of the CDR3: TGTGCCTGGAGTGCGTTCACTCAGTCACCCCTCCACTTT.

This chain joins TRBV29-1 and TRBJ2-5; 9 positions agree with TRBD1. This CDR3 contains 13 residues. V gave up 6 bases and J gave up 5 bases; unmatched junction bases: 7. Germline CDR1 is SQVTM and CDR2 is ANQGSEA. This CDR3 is CSVWTGVVETQYF. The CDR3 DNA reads TGCAGCGTATGGACAGGGGTCGTGGAGACCCAGTACTTC.

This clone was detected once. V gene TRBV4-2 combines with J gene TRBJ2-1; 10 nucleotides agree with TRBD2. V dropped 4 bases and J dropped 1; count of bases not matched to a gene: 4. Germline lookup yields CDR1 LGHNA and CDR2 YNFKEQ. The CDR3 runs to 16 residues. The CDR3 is CASSLIAGGSYNEQFF. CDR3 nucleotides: TGTGCCAGCAGCCTAATAGCGGGGGGATCCTACAATGAGCAGTTCTTC.

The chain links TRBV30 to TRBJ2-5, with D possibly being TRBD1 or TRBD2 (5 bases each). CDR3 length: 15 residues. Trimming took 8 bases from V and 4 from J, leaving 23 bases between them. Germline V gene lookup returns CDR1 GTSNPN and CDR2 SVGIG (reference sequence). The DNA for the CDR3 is TGTGCCGCAATACCCGGGACCCAGAGTAGAGAGACCCAGTACTTC. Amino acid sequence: CAAIPGTQSRETQYF.

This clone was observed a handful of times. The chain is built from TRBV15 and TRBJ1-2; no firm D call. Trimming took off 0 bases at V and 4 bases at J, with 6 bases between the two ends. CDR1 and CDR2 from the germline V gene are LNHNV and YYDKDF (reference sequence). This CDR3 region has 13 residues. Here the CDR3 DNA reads TGTGCCACCAGCAGAGAGATCGGCTATGGCTACACCTTC. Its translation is CATSREIGYGYTF. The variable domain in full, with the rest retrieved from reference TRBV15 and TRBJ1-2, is DAMVIQNPRYQVTQFGKPVTLSCSQTLNHNVMYWYQQKSSQAPKLLFHYYDKDFNNEADTPDNFQSRRPNTSFCFLDIRSPGLGDTAMYLCATSREIGYGYTFGSGTRLTVV.

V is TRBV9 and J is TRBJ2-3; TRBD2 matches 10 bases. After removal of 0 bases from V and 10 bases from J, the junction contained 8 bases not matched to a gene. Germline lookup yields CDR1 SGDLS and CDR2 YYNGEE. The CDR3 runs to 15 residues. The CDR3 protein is CASSVGRLAGEAQYF. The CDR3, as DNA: TGTGCCAGCAGCGTAGGGAGGCTAGCGGGGGAGGCGCAGTATTTT.

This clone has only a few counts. Written as DNA, the CDR3 is TGTGCCAGCTCGGGGACAGGGAATTCACCCCTCCACTTT. Its protein is CASSGTGNSPLHF. The V gene is TRBV18, the J gene TRBJ1-6; the match to TRBD1 covers 9 bases. Trimming cost V 6 bases and J 7 bases; bases outside gene matches: 1. This CDR3 has 13 amino acids. Germline-derived CDR1 and CDR2 are KGHSH and LQKENI.

The CDR3 nucleotides are TGTGCCAGCAGCCTGGGACAGGGGGCTTCCGGGGAGCTGTTTTTT. Translated, it gives CASSLGQGASGELFF. The rearrangement links TRBV9 to TRBJ2-2, with 12 bases aligning to TRBD1. V dropped 4 bases and J dropped 6; count of bases not matched to a gene: 4. Germline CDR1 is SGDLS and CDR2 is YYNGEE. This CDR3 has 15 amino acids.

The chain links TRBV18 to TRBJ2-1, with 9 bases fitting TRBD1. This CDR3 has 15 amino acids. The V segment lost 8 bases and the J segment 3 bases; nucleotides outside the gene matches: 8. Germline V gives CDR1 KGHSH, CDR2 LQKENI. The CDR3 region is CASQGGQGGYNEQFF. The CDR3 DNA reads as TGTGCCAGCCAGGGGGGACAGGGAGGCTACAATGAGCAGTTCTTC.

In DNA, the CDR3 is TGTGCCAGCAGCGCCGGCCTCACCAATGAGCAGTTCTTC. Protein product: CASSAGLTNEQFF. This chain links TRBV5-4 with TRBJ2-1; D unresolved. This CDR3 is built from 13 residues. Between the trimmed V and J ends, which lost 4 bases and 6 bases, there was a span of 11 bases. Per the germline V gene, CDR1 is SGHNT and CDR2 is YYREEE (reference sequence).

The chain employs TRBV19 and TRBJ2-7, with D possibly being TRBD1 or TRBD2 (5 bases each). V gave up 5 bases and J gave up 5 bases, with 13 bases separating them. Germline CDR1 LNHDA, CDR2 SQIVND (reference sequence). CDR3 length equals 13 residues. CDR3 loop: CASSEGRGDEQYF. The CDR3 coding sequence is TGTGCCAGTAGTGAGGGGCGCGGTGACGAGCAGTACTTC.

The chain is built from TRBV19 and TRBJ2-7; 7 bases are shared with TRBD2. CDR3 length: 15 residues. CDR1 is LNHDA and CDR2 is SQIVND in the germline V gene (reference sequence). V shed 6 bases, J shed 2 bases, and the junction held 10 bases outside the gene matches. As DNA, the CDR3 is TGTGCCAGTAGCCGGCCGGGACTACCTACCTACGAGCAGTACTTC. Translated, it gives CASSRPGLPTYEQYF.

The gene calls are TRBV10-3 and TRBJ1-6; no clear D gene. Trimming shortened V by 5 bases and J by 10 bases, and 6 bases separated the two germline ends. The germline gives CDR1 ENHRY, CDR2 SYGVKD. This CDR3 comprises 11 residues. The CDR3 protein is CAISQTSPLHF. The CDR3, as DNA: TGTGCCATCAGTCAAACGTCACCCCTCCACTTT.

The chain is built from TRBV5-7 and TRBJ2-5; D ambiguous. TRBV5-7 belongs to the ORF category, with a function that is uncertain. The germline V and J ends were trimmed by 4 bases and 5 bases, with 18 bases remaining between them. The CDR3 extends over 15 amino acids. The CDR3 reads CASSAHKPPEETQYF. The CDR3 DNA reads TGTGCCAGCAGCGCCCATAAGCCGCCGGAGGAGACCCAGTACTTC.

The CDR3 spells CATSRDQTGWNEKLFF. CDR3 sequence (DNA): TGTGCCACCAGCAGAGATCAGACAGGGTGGAATGAAAAACTGTTTTTT. The chain carries TRBV15 and TRBJ1-4; 7 nucleotides align to TRBD1. Germline trimming cut 0 bases from V and 5 bases from J; bases unmatched to any gene: 6. The CDR3 is made up of 16 amino acids. The germline gives CDR1 LNHNV, CDR2 YYDKDF (reference sequence).

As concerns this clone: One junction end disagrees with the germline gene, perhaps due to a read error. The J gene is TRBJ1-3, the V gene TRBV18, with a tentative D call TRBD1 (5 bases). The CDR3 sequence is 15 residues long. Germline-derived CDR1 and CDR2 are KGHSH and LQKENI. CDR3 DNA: TGTGTCAGCTCCCCAGGGACGGACTCTGGAAACACCATATATTTT. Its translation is CVSSPGTDSGNTIYF.

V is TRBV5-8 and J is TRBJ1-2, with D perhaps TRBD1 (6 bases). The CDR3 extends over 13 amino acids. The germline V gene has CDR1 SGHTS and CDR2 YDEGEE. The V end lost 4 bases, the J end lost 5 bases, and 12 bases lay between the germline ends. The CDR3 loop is CASSPGHLYGYTF. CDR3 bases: TGTGCCAGCAGCCCGGGACACCTGTATGGCTACACCTTC.

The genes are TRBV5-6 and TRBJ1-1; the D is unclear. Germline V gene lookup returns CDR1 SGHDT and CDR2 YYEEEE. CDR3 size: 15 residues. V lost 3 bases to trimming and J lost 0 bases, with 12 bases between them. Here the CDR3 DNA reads TGTGCCAGCAGCTCCCTCGGACCCCTGAACACTGAAGCTTTCTTT. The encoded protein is CASSSLGPLNTEAFF.

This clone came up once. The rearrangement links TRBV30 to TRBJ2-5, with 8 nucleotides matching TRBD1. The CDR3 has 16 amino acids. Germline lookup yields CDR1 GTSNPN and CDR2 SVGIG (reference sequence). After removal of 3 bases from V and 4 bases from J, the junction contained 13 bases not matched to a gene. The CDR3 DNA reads TGTGCCTGGAGGGAATCGGACAGGGTAGTCCGAGAGACCCAGTACTTC. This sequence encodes CAWRESDRVVRETQYF. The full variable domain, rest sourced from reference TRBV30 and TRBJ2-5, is SQTIHQWPATLVQPVGSPLSLECTVEGTSNPNLYWYRQAAGRGLQLLFYSVGIGQISSEVPQNLSASRPQDRQFILSSKKLLLSDSGFYLCAWRESDRVVRETQYFGPGTRLLVL.

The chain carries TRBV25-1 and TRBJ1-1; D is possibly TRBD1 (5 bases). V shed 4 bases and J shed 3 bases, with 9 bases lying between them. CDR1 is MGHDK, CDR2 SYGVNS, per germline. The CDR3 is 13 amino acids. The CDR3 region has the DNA TGTGCCAGCAGTGTTGGGGGGGACACTGAAGCTTTCTTT. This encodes CASSVGGDTEAFF.